The 6 T cell receptor beta chains reported below all come from one sample, sequenced in a study of cytomegalovirus exposure and HLA in healthy donors. The PCR used 60 Vbeta and 13 Jbeta primers. Only in-frame clones appear in the TCRdb table, and some are missing; sequencing was by immunoSEQ multiplex PCR. Counted here are about 110,000 clones, roughly 80% occurring once; the ten biggest clones make up 22%. Sequencing input: PBMCs. Receptors originate from a young man in good health and CMV-seropositive.

V gene TRBV2 combines with J gene TRBJ2-3; 11 bases fit TRBD2. CDR1 and CDR2 (germline): SNHLY, FYNNEI. The CDR3 covers 17 residues. Trimming removed 6 bases from V and 0 bases from J; junction bases left unmatched: 8. CDR3: CASRVVAGGPSTDTQYF. The CDR3 region has the DNA TGTGCCAGCAGGGTAGTAGCGGGAGGGCCGAGCACAGATACGCAGTATTTT.

The chain couples TRBV7-8 to TRBJ1-3, with 7 bases fitting TRBD1. The CDR3 covers 18 residues. V shed 1 base and J 0 bases; nucleotides not matched to a gene: 9. CDR1 SGHVS and CDR2 FQNEAQ come from the germline V gene. The chain's CDR3 is CASSLVRDSVSSGNTIYF. The CDR3, as DNA: TGTGCCAGCAGCTTAGTCCGGGACAGTGTAAGCTCTGGAAACACCATATATTTT.

The chain joins TRBV6-6 to TRBJ1-5, with D possibly being TRBD1 (6 bases). Trimming stripped 4 bases from V and 9 bases from J, with 16 bases between. CDR3 length: 14 residues. The V gene's germline CDR1 is MNHNY and CDR2 SVGAGI (reference sequence). CDR3 DNA: TGTGCCAGCAGTTCAGCGATCCAGGGGCGGCCCCAGCATTTT. Residues: CASSSAIQGRPQHF.

This sequence joins TRBV5-1 and TRBJ2-3; TRBD1 matches 7 bases. The V gene end was trimmed by 10 bases and the J gene end by 1 base; junction bases not matched to a gene: 6. Germline CDR1 and CDR2: SGHRS and YFSETQ. The CDR3 consists of 13 residues. CDR3 nucleotide sequence: TGCGCCTCCCAGGGGGTTGGCACAGATACGCAGTATTTT. This translates into CASQGVGTDTQYF.

The table lists this clone with a count of one. This sequence joins TRBV6-5 and TRBJ2-2, with 13 bases matching TRBD2. The CDR3 spans 15 residues. Germline CDR1 MNHEY, CDR2 SVGAGI. With V trimmed by 5 bases and J by 6 bases, 3 bases remained unmatched. CDR3 DNA sequence: TGTGCCAGCAGTCAACTAGCGGGGGGGCCCGGGGAGCTGTTTTTT. It yields the protein CASSQLAGGPGELFF.

Only one count was recorded for this clone. The chain combines TRBV9 with TRBJ1-1; D not certain. Germline CDR1 and CDR2: SGDLS and YYNGEE. V was clipped by 3 bases and J by 2 bases, with 14 bases between them. This CDR3 has 15 amino acids. CDR3 coding DNA: TGTGCCAGCAGCGCTCAGCCGGGTCCTAACACTGAAGCTTTCTTT. Its protein product is CASSAQPGPNTEAFF.